This paragraph reports one T cell receptor (beta chain). What it binds is unknown. Unique molecular identifiers were incorporated during preparation of the TCRbeta library. TCRdb re-called the PCR reads through MiXCR, storing one row per CDR3 protein. The sample includes 6,500 to 9,000 distinct CDR3 sequences, about 32% of them seen just once. These data come from a study of T-cell reconstitution after alpha-beta-depleted transplantation in children. This CDR3 is built from 15 residues. V gave up 1 base and J gave up 4 bases; unmatched junction bases: 2. The germline V gene encodes CDR1 SGHDT and CDR2 YYEEEE. Overall study findings and caveats: About two months after transplant, alpha-beta T cells reportedly came from several hundred expanded graft clones. T cells produced anew were the main source of T-cell counts and diversity one year after transplant.

The sequence derives from a boy younger than two who had a stem cell transplant for SCID, so the T cells may come from the graft donor. The sequencing here drew on peripheral blood, taken 60 days after TCRalphabeta/CD19-depleted stem cell transplant. The chain links TRBV5-6 to TRBJ2-1; 10 nucleotides match TRBD2. Written as DNA, the CDR3 is TGTGCCAGCAGCTTGACTAGCGGGGATTACAATGAGCAGTTCTTC. It specifies CASSLTSGDYNEQFF.